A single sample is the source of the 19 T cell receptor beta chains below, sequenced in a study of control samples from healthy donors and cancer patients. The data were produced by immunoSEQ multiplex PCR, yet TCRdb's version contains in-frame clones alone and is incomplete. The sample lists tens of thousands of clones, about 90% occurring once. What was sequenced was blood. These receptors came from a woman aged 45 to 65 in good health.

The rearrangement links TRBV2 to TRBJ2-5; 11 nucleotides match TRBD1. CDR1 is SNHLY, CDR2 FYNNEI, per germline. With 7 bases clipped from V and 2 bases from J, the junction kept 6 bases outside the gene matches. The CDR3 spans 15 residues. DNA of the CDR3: TGTGCCAGCAACCGGGACAGGGGGGAACAAGAGACCCAGTACTTC. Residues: CASNRDRGEQETQYF.

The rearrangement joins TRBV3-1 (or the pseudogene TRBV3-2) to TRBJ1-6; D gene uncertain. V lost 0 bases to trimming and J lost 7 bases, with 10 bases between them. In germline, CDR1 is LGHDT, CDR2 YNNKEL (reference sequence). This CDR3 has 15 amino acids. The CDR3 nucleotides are TGTGCCAGCAGCCAAGATGCAAAGAGAAATTCACCCCTCCACTTT. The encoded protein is CASSQDAKRNSPLHF.

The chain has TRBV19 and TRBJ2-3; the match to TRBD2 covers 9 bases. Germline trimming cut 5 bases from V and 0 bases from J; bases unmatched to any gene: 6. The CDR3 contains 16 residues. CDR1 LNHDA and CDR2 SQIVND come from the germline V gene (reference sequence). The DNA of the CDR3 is TGTGCCAGTAGTCCGGCTAGCGGGGTTAGCACAGATACGCAGTATTTT. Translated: CASSPASGVSTDTQYF. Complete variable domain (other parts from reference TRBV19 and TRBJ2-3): DGGITQSPKYLFRKEGQNVTLSCEQNLNHDAMYWYRQDPGQGLRLIYYSQIVNDFQKGDIAEGYSVSREKKESFPLTVTSAQKNPTAFYLCASSPASGVSTDTQYFGPGTRLTVL.

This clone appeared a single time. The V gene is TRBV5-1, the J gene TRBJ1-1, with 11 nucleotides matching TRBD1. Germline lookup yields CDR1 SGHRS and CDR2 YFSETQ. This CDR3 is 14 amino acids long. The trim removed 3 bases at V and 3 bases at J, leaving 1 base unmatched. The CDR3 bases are TGCGCCAGCAGCTCGGGACAGGGGGACACTGAAGCTTTCTTT. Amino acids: CASSSGQGDTEAFF.

The CDR3 spells CASRKAGGETQYF. CDR3 bases: TGTGCCAGCAGGAAAGCGGGAGGAGAGACCCAGTACTTC. V gene TRBV28 combines with J gene TRBJ2-5, with 9 positions matching TRBD2. Trimming at V came to 6 bases and at J to 4 bases, leaving 3 bases not matched to a gene. This CDR3 has 13 amino acids. Germline V lookup: CDR1 MDHEN, CDR2 SYDVKM.

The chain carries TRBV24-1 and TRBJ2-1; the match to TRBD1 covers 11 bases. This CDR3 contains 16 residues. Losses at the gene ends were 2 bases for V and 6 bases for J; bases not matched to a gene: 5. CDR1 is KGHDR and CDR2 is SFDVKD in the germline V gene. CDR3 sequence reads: CATSDSGQGGGNEQFF. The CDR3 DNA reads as TGTGCCACCAGTGATTCGGGACAGGGGGGTGGCAATGAGCAGTTCTTC.

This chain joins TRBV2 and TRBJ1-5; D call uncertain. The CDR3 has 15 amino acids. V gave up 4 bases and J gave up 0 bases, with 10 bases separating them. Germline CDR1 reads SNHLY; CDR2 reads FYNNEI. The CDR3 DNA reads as TGTGCCAGCAGTGCTCATATAAATAGCAATCAGCCCCAGCATTTT. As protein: CASSAHINSNQPQHF.

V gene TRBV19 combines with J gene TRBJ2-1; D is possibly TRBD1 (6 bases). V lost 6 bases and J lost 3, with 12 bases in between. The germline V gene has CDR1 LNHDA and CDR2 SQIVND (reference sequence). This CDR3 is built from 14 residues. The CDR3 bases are TGTGCCAGTAGGTCGGGACAAGTCTACAATGAGCAGTTCTTC. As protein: CASRSGQVYNEQFF.

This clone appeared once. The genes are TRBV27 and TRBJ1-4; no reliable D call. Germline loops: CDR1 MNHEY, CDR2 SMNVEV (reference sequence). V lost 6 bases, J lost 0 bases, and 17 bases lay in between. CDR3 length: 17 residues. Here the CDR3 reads CASSRAQHLATNEKLFF. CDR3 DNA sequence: TGTGCCAGCAGCCGGGCCCAACACCTCGCAACTAATGAAAAACTGTTTTTT. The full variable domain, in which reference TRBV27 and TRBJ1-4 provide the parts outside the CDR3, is EAQVTQNPRYLITVTGKKLTVTCSQNMNHEYMSWYRQDPGLGLRQIYYSMNVEVTDKGDVPEGYKVSRKEKRNFPLILESPSPNQTSLYFCASSRAQHLATNEKLFFGSGTQLSVL.

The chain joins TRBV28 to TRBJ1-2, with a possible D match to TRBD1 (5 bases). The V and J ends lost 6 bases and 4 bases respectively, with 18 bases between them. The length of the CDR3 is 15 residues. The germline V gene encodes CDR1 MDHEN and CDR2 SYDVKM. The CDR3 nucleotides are TGTGCCAGCAGCCCTCAATCCGGAGGGGCCTATGGCTACACCTTC. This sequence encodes CASSPQSGGAYGYTF.

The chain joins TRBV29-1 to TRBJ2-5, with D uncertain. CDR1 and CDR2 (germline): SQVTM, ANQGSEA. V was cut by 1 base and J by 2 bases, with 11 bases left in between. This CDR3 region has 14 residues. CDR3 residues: CSVEGTSGQETQYF. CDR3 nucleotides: TGCAGCGTTGAAGGGACCAGTGGACAAGAGACCCAGTACTTC. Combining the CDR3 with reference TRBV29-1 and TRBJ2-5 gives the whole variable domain SAVISQKPSRDICQRGTSLTIQCQVDSQVTMMFWYRQQPGQSLTLIATANQGSEATYESGFVIDKFPISRPNLTFSTLTVSNMSPEDSSIYLCSVEGTSGQETQYFGPGTRLLVL.

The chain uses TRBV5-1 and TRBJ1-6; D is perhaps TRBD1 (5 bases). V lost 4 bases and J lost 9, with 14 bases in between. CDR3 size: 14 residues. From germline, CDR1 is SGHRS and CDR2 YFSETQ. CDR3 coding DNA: TGCGCCAGCAGCAACCGGGACGATCGTTCACCCCTCCACTTT. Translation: CASSNRDDRSPLHF.

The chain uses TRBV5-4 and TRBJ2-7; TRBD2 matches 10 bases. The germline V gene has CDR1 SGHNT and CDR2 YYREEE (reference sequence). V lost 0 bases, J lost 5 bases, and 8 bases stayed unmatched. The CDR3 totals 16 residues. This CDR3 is CASSLGSGRKMDEQYF. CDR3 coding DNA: TGTGCCAGCAGCTTGGGTAGCGGGAGGAAAATGGACGAGCAGTACTTC. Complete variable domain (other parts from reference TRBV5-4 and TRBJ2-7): ETGVTQSPTHLIKTRGQQVTLRCSSQSGHNTVSWYQQALGQGPQFIFQYYREEENGRGNFPPRFSGLQFPNYSSELNVNALELDDSALYLCASSLGSGRKMDEQYFGPGTRLTVT.

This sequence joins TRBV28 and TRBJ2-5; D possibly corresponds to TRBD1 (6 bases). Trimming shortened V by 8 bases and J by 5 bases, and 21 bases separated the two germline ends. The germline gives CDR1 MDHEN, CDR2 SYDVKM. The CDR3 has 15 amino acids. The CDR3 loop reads CASAIDRTGVETQYF. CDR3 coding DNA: TGTGCCAGCGCCATTGACAGGACTGGGGTGGAGACCCAGTACTTC. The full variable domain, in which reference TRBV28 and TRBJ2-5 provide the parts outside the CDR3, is DVKVTQSSRYLVKRTGEKVFLECVQDMDHENMFWYRQDPGLGLRLIYFSYDVKMKEKGDIPEGYSVSREKKERFSLILESASTNQTSMYLCASAIDRTGVETQYFGPGTRLLVL.

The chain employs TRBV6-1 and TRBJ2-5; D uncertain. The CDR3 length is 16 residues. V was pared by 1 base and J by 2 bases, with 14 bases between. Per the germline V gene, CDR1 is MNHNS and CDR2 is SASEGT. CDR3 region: CASSEGAWAAQETQYF. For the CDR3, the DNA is TGTGCCAGCAGTGAAGGGGCGTGGGCAGCGCAAGAGACCCAGTACTTC.

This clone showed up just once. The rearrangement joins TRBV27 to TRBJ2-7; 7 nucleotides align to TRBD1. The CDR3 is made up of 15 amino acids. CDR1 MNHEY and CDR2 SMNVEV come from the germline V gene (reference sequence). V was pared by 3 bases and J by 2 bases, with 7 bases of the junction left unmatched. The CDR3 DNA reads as TGTGCCAGCAGTTTGGTAGGGGGCGAACCCTACGAGCAGTACTTC. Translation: CASSLVGGEPYEQYF.

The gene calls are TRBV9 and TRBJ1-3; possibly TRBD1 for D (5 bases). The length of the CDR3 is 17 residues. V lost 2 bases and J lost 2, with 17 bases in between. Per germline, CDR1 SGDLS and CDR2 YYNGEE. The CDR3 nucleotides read TGTGCCAGCAGCGTCGGGCCACGGACACAGGCTGGAAACACCATATATTTT. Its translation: CASSVGPRTQAGNTIYF.

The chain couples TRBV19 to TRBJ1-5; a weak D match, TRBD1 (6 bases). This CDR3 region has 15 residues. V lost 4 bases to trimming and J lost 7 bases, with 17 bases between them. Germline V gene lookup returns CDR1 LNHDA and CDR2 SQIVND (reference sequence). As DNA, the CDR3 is TGTGCCAGTAGTACTCAGGGGACGCCGTCACAGCCCCAGCATTTT. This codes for CASSTQGTPSQPQHF.

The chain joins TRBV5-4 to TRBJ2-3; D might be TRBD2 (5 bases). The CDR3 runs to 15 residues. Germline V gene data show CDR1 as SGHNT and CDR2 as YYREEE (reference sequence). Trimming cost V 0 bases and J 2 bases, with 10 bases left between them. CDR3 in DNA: TGTGCCAGCAGCTTGGGGGCGGGTTCCACAGATACGCAGTATTTT. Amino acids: CASSLGAGSTDTQYF.